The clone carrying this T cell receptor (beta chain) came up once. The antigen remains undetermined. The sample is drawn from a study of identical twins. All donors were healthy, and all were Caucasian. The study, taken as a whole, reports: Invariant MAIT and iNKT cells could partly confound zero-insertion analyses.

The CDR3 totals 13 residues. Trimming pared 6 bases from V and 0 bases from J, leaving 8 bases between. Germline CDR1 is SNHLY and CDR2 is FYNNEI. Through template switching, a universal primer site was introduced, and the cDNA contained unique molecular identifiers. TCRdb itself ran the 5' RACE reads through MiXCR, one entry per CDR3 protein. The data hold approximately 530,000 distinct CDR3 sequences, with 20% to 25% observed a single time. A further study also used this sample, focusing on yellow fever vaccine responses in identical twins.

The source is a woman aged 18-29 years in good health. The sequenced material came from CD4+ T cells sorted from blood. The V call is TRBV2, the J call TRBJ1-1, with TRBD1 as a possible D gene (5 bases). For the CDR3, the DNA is TGTGCCAGCAGCGGGGCTTTGAACACTGAAGCTTTCTTT. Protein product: CASSGALNTEAFF.